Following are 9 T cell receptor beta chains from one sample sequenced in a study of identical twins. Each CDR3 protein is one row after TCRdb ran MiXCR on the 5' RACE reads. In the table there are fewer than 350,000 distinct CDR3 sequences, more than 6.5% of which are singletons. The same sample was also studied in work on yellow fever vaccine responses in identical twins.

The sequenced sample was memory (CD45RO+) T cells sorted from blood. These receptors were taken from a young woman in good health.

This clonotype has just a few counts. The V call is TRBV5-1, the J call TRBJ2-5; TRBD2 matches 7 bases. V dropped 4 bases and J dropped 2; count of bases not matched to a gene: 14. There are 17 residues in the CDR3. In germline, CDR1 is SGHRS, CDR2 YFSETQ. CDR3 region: CASSLALGGTTQETQYF. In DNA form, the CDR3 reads TGCGCCAGCAGCCTCGCCTTGGGGGGGACTACGCAAGAGACCCAGTACTTC.

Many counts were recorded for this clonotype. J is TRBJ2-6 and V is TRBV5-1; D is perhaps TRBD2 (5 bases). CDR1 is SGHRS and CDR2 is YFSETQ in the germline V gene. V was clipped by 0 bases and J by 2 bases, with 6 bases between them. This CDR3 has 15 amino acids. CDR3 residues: CASSLGGAGANVLTF. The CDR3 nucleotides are TGCGCCAGCAGCTTGGGGGGAGCTGGGGCCAACGTCCTGACTTTC.

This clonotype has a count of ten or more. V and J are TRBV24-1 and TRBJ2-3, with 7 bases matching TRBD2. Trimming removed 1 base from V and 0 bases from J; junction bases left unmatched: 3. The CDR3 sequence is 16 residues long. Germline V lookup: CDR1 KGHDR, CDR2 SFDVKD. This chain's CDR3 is CATSDLAGPSTDTQYF. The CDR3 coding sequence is TGTGCCACCAGTGATTTAGCGGGGCCTAGCACAGATACGCAGTATTTT.

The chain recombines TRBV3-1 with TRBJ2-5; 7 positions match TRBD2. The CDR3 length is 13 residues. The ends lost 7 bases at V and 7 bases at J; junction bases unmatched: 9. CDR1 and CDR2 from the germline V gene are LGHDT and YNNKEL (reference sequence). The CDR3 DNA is TGTGCCAGCAAAAATAGCGGGTTGTGGACCCAGTACTTC. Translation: CASKNSGLWTQYF.

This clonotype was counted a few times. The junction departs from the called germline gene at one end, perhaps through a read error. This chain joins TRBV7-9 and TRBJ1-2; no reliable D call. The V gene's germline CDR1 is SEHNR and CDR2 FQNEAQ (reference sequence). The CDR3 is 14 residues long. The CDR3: CASSLRDINYGYTF. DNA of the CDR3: TGTGCCAGCAGCTTGAGGGATATTAACTATGGCTATACCTTC.

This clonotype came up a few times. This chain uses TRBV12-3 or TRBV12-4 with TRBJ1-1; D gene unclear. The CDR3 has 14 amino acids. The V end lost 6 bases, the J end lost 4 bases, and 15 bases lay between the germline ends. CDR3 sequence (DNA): TGTGCCAGCAGACCAGTGGCGGTGGGCACTGAAGCTTTCTTT. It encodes CASRPVAVGTEAFF.

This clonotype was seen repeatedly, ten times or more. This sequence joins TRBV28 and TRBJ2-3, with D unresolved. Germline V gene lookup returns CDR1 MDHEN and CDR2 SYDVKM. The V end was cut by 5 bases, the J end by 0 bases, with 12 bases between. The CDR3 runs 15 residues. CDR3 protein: CASSPHSPSTDTQYF. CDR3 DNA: TGTGCCAGCAGTCCGCATAGCCCTAGCACAGATACGCAGTATTTT.

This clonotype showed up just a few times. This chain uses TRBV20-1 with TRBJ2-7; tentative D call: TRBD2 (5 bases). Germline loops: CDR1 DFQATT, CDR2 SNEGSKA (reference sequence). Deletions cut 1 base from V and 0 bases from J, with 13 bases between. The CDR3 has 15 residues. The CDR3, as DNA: TGCAGTGCTAGAGTTTGGAGCGGCAGCTCCTACGAGCAGTACTTC. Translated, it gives CSARVWSGSSYEQYF.

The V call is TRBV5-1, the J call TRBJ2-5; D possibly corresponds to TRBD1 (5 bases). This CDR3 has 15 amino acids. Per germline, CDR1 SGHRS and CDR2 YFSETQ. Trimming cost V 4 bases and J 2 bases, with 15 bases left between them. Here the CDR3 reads CASSPESGPQETQYF. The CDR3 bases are TGCGCCAGCAGCCCTGAGTCAGGGCCACAAGAGACCCAGTACTTC.